These 10 T cell receptor beta chains share one sample of origin, sequenced in a study of blood T cell repertoires in COVID-19. Using immunoSEQ multiplex PCR, the repertoire was profiled, and TCRdb retains in-frame clones only, with some absent. The sample yields over 90,000 clones, 80% to 90% seen once. The sample comprised peripheral blood. These receptors were obtained from a man in his forties with active or convalescent COVID-19.

The rearrangement uses TRBV6-5 and TRBJ2-1; 8 nucleotides align to TRBD1. Unmatched junction bases numbered 9, after V lost 6 bases and J lost 5 bases. Per the germline V gene, CDR1 is MNHEY and CDR2 is SVGAGI. The CDR3 spans 15 residues. The CDR3 nucleotides read TGTGCCAGCAGCCCAACCGGGACAGGAAACAATGAGCAGTTCTTC. Its protein product is CASSPTGTGNNEQFF.

The J gene is TRBJ2-1, the V gene TRBV5-6; 7 positions agree with TRBD1. This CDR3 comprises 14 residues. CDR1 and CDR2 (germline): SGHDT, YYEEEE. The V gene end was trimmed by 5 bases and the J gene end by 4 bases; junction bases not matched to a gene: 6. This CDR3 is CASRPTGSYNEQFF. DNA for the CDR3: TGTGCCAGCAGGCCGACAGGGTCTTACAATGAGCAGTTCTTC.

The chain recombines TRBV6-1 with TRBJ2-3; D perhaps matches TRBD1 (6 bases). Per germline, CDR1 MNHNS and CDR2 SASEGT. The CDR3 is 15 residues long. The ends were cut back, 2 bases at V and 2 bases at J, with 11 bases in the middle. The CDR3, as DNA: TGTGCCAGCAGTGAAAAACAGGGTTACACAGATACGCAGTATTTT. This sequence encodes CASSEKQGYTDTQYF.

The chain carries TRBV5-4 and TRBJ2-1, with 9 nucleotides matching TRBD2. CDR3 length: 15 amino acids. The V and J ends lost 0 bases and 7 bases, in that order; junction bases with no gene match: 5. Germline V lookup: CDR1 SGHNT, CDR2 YYREEE (reference sequence). The CDR3 DNA follows: TGTGCCAGCAGCTTGGAGGGACTAGCTTTTAATGAGCAGTTCTTC. This encodes CASSLEGLAFNEQFF.

The CDR3 protein is CASSPRGPETQYF. The CDR3 DNA is TGTGCCAGCAGCCCCCGCGGTCCGGAGACCCAGTACTTC. This sequence joins TRBV7-9 and TRBJ2-5; D remains ambiguous. This CDR3 comprises 13 residues. Germline V gene sequence: CDR1 SEHNR, CDR2 FQNEAQ (reference sequence). V was cut by 5 bases and J by 5 bases, with 12 bases left in between.

This clone was picked up one time. The chain has TRBV6-1 and TRBJ1-3; D is uncertain. Germline CDR1 is MNHNS and CDR2 is SASEGT. Trimming cost V 0 bases and J 4 bases, with 7 bases left between them. The CDR3 is made up of 14 amino acids. The DNA of the CDR3 is TGTGCCAGCAGTGAAGCCCCCGGGGGAAACACCATATATTTT. Encoded protein: CASSEAPGGNTIYF.

V usage is TRBV7-3 and J usage is TRBJ2-7; D may be TRBD1 (6 bases). V was shortened by 6 bases and J by 0 bases, with 9 bases between the two germline ends. CDR1 and CDR2 from the germline V gene are SGHTA and FQGTGA. The CDR3 runs 13 residues. This CDR3 is CASSRGHSYEQYF. The CDR3 DNA reads TGTGCCAGCAGTCGGGGACACTCCTACGAGCAGTACTTC.

The chain employs TRBV9 and TRBJ2-3; 11 bases line up with TRBD2. Germline CDR1 reads SGDLS; CDR2 reads YYNGEE. Trimming removed 4 bases from V and 3 bases from J; junction bases left unmatched: 7. This CDR3 has 16 amino acids. The CDR3 nucleotides read TGTGCCAGCAGCCCAATGGTAGCGGGGGGGACAGATACGCAGTATTTT. Encoded protein: CASSPMVAGGTDTQYF.

The rearrangement uses TRBV11-2 and TRBJ1-3, with 9 bases that match TRBD1. This CDR3 contains 15 residues. V trimming: 1 base; J trimming: 2 bases; junction bases outside the gene matches: 0. Germline V CDR1 and CDR2: SGHAT, FQNNGV. Here the CDR3 DNA reads TGTGCCAGCAGCTTAGGGACAGGGGCTGGAAACACCATATATTTT. Residues: CASSLGTGAGNTIYF.

The V and J genes are TRBV6-2 or TRBV6-3 and TRBJ2-3; 11 nucleotides agree with TRBD2. Germline CDR1 is MNHEY and CDR2 is SVGEGT. J gave up 4 bases and V 3 bases, and 3 bases lay outside the gene matches. The CDR3 extends over 15 amino acids. The CDR3 region has the DNA TGTGCCAGCAGTTATCTAGCGGGGGGAGCAGATACGCAGTATTTT. It yields the protein CASSYLAGGADTQYF.